The 13 T cell receptor beta chains listed next were all sequenced from one sample in a study of cytomegalovirus exposure and HLA in healthy donors. PCR was performed using 60 Vbeta and 13 Jbeta primers. Generated by immunoSEQ multiplex PCR, the TCRdb table keeps only in-frame clones and is missing some. The sample holds some 200,000 clones, about four fifths seen once. The sequenced sample consisted of PBMCs. The receptor set was obtained from a woman under 30 in good health and CMV-seronegative.

This chain's CDR3 is CASRSAPRTEAFF. The CDR3 coding sequence is TGTGCCAGCAGAAGTGCCCCGCGGACTGAAGCTTTCTTT. This chain links TRBV6-6 with TRBJ1-1; D not certain. CDR3 size: 13 residues. CDR1 MNHNY and CDR2 SVGAGI come from the germline V gene (reference sequence). The germline V and J ends were trimmed by 6 bases and 5 bases, with 13 bases remaining between them.

This clone showed up just a few times. This chain uses TRBV6-5 with TRBJ1-2; the D gene is possibly TRBD1 (5 bases). The germline gives CDR1 MNHEY, CDR2 SVGAGI. CDR3 size: 14 residues. Trimming removed 1 base at V and 4 bases at J, with 10 bases between. CDR3: CASSYLGQGYGYTF. The CDR3 coding sequence is TGTGCCAGCAGTTACTTGGGGCAGGGCTATGGCTACACCTTC.

The chain employs TRBV2 and TRBJ1-5, with 11 nucleotides matching TRBD1. With V trimmed by 6 bases and J by 7 bases, 8 bases remained unmatched. CDR1 is SNHLY and CDR2 is FYNNEI in the germline V gene. This CDR3 has 15 amino acids. CDR3 residues: CASRGGQGAGQPQHF. For the CDR3, the DNA is TGTGCCAGCAGGGGCGGACAGGGGGCAGGCCAGCCCCAGCATTTT.

The chain links TRBV30 to TRBJ1-1, with TRBD1 matching 7 bases. This CDR3 region has 13 residues. Trimming took 4 bases from V and 1 from J; bases not matched to a gene: 3. Looked up from germline, CDR1 is GTSNPN and CDR2 is SVGIG (reference sequence). The CDR3 bases are TGTGCCTGGAACTGGGACAGGAACACTGAAGCTTTCTTT. The encoded protein is CAWNWDRNTEAFF.

The chain employs TRBV5-4 and TRBJ2-2, with 10 bases lining up with TRBD1. This CDR3 is 15 amino acids long. V gave up 4 bases and J gave up 6 bases; unmatched junction bases: 6. The germline V gene has CDR1 SGHNT and CDR2 YYREEE (reference sequence). Written as DNA, the CDR3 is TGTGCCAGCAGCCTGCGGACAGGGGGGGCCGGGGAGCTGTTTTTT. Its protein is CASSLRTGGAGELFF. The full variable domain, in which reference TRBV5-4 and TRBJ2-2 provide the parts outside the CDR3, is ETGVTQSPTHLIKTRGQQVTLRCSSQSGHNTVSWYQQALGQGPQFIFQYYREEENGRGNFPPRFSGLQFPNYSSELNVNALELDDSALYLCASSLRTGGAGELFFGEGSRLTVL.

This clone was counted a few times. V usage is TRBV5-6 and J usage is TRBJ2-7; D perhaps matches TRBD1 (6 bases). The ends were cut back, 0 bases at V and 3 bases at J, with 7 bases in the middle. CDR3 length: 13 residues. Germline V lookup: CDR1 SGHDT, CDR2 YYEEEE. Here the CDR3 reads CASSLGQVYEQYV. CDR3 sequence (DNA): TGTGCCAGCAGCTTGGGACAGGTCTACGAGCAGTACGTC.

The J gene is TRBJ2-4, the V gene TRBV2; TRBD2 matches 13 bases. Looked up from germline, CDR1 is SNHLY and CDR2 is FYNNEI. The CDR3 runs 12 residues. Trimming at V came to 9 bases and at J to 7 bases, leaving 0 bases not matched to a gene. This CDR3 is CARGLAGNIQYF. The DNA for the CDR3 is TGTGCCAGGGGACTAGCGGGGAACATTCAGTACTTC.

With regard to this clone: Other nucleotide sequences in the sample specify the same CDR3. This chain joins TRBV7-2 and TRBJ1-5, with D possibly matching TRBD1 (5 bases). CDR3 size: 14 residues. Germline V lookup: CDR1 SGHTA, CDR2 FQGNSA. Trimming took 2 bases from V and 2 from J, leaving 7 bases between them. DNA of the CDR3: TGTGCCAGCAGCTTATCGACAGGCAATCAGCCCCAGCATTTT. Protein sequence: CASSLSTGNQPQHF. The full variable domain, with the rest looked up from reference TRBV7-2 and TRBJ1-5, is GAGVSQSPSNKVTEKGKDVELRCDPISGHTALYWYRQSLGQGLEFLIYFQGNSAPDKSGLPSDRFSAERTGGSVSTLTIQRTQQEDSAVYLCASSLSTGNQPQHFGDGTRLSIL.

The chain joins TRBV5-6 to TRBJ1-1, with TRBD1 identical over 9 bases. The CDR3 spans 16 residues. The V and J ends lost 1 base and 4 bases, in that order; junction bases with no gene match: 8. The germline V gene encodes CDR1 SGHDT and CDR2 YYEEEE. CDR3 sequence (DNA): TGTGCCAGCAGCTTGTTACAGGGGGCGCGGAGCACTGAAGCTTTCTTT. Translated: CASSLLQGARSTEAFF.

The V gene is TRBV5-4, the J gene TRBJ2-5, with 11 nucleotides matching TRBD2. The junction had 3 bases not matched to a gene; V was cut back by 2 bases and J by 0 bases. The CDR3 has 16 residues. CDR1 SGHNT and CDR2 YYREEE come from the germline V gene (reference sequence). The CDR3 reads CASSFGLAGHQETQYF. The DNA of the CDR3 is TGTGCCAGCAGCTTCGGACTAGCGGGTCACCAAGAGACCCAGTACTTC.

V usage is TRBV5-1 and J usage is TRBJ1-1, with D possibly matching TRBD1 (5 bases). CDR3 length: 16 residues. Germline CDR1 is SGHRS and CDR2 is YFSETQ. Trimming removed 6 bases at V and 1 base at J, with 19 bases between. Written as DNA, the CDR3 is TGCGCCAGCACGATGACCGGGGGGATCTGGAACACTGAAGCTTTCTTT. This gives the protein CASTMTGGIWNTEAFF. The full variable domain, in which reference TRBV5-1 and TRBJ1-1 provide the parts outside the CDR3, is KAGVTQTPRYLIKTRGQQVTLSCSPISGHRSVSWYQQTPGQGLQFLFEYFSETQRNKGNFPGRFSGRQFSNSRSEMNVSTLELGDSALYLCASTMTGGIWNTEAFFGQGTRLTVV.

This clone was seen only once. This rearrangement joins TRBV7-2 to TRBJ1-5; D unresolved. The V gene lost 2 bases and the J gene lost 0 bases, with 8 bases spanning the gap. This CDR3 comprises 15 residues. Germline CDR1 and CDR2: SGHTA and FQGNSA. CDR3 in DNA: TGTGCCAGCAGCTTAACGCGGGATAGCAATCAGCCCCAGCATTTT. It translates to CASSLTRDSNQPQHF.

The rearrangement links TRBV6-5 to TRBJ1-2; D gene uncertain. This CDR3 is built from 16 residues. Germline assignment: CDR1 MNHEY and CDR2 SVGAGI. Trimming removed 1 base at V and 2 bases at J, with 14 bases between. The CDR3 loop is CASSYFPRGSNYGYTF. In DNA form, the CDR3 reads TGTGCCAGCAGTTACTTTCCGAGAGGGTCGAACTATGGCTACACCTTC.